Described below is a single T cell receptor beta chain sequence and its context. This entry belongs to a study of blood T cell repertoires in COVID-19. In the authors' workflow: Quantification of nucleated cells was approximated via reference gene primer amplification. Sequencing used immunoSEQ multiplex PCR; TCRdb keeps in-frame clones, though not all of them. Clone size and V and J calls were adopted from that table, with D and trimming inferred from the DNA. Seen here are 100,000 or so clones, around 86% observed once, and the top ten hold less than 3.5%. The specimen was PBMCs or T cells enriched from blood (not recorded which). The receptor was derived from a woman aged 50 to 60 who had recovered from COVID-19.

CDR3 sequence: CASSYPETGASTDTQYF. In nucleotides, the CDR3 is TGTGCCAGCAGTTACCCGGAGACAGGGGCTAGCACAGATACGCAGTATTTT. The rearrangement joins TRBV6-7 to TRBJ2-3; 8 nucleotides match TRBD1. TRBV6-7 counts as an open reading frame of uncertain function. CDR3 length: 17 amino acids. The junction had 7 bases not matched to a gene; V was cut back by 2 bases and J by 0 bases.